Listed below are T cell receptor beta chains from one sample, sequenced in a study of blood T cell repertoires in COVID-19. Sequenced by immunoSEQ multiplex PCR; TCRdb stores in-frame clones only, minus some. Altogether about 150,000 clones are present, around 90% being singletons, with the ten largest covering approximately 4.3%. Material for sequencing was PBMCs or T cells enriched from blood (not recorded which). Source of these receptors: a woman between 40 and 55 years old who had been exposed to COVID-19. Each CDR3 is given with its conserved first and last residue. The order of the fields is clone size, D gene, CDR3 length, V gene, J gene, CDR3 protein, CDR3 DNA. The D gene is left open where the match is weak. Expanded clones get a size class; other rows say once, few or many, or leave the size out.

.	.	14	TRBV18	TRBJ2-2	CASSPGQNTGELFF	TGTGCCAGCTCACCGGGACAGAACACCGGGGAGCTGTTTTTT
once	.	12	TRBV11-2	TRBJ1-5	CASSDAGQPQHF	TGTGCCAGCAGCGACGCGGGACAGCCCCAGCATTTT
.	TRBD1	17	TRBV6-2/TRBV6-3	TRBJ2-7	CASSRGQGAITSYEQYF	TGTGCCAGCAGTCGTGGACAGGGGGCGATAACCTCCTACGAGCAGTACTTC
.	TRBD1	15	TRBV5-1	TRBJ1-6	CASSLVGQGVSPLHF	TGCGCCAGCAGCTTGGTGGGACAGGGGGTTTCACCCCTCCACTTT
.	TRBD1	13	TRBV18	TRBJ1-2	CASSPPTGNGYTF	TGTGCCAGCTCACCACCGACAGGGAATGGCTACACCTTC
.	.	11	TRBV28	TRBJ2-1	CASRTGFEQFF	TGTGCCAGCAGAACGGGTTTTGAGCAGTTCTTC
.	TRBD2	15	TRBV5-1	TRBJ2-1	CASSSFAGANNEQFF	TGCGCCAGCAGCTCCTTTGCGGGAGCAAACAATGAGCAGTTCTTC
.	.	14	TRBV27	TRBJ2-7	CASRAPAFSYEQYF	TGTGCCAGCAGGGCCCCTGCTTTCTCCTACGAGCAGTACTTC
.	.	14	TRBV28	TRBJ2-6	CASRGRSGANVLTF	TGTGCCAGCAGGGGGAGGTCTGGGGCCAACGTCCTGACTTTC
.	TRBD2	14	TRBV19	TRBJ2-3	CASSMSGGTDTQYF	TGTGCCAGTAGTATGAGCGGGGGCACAGATACGCAGTATTTT
.	TRBD1	15	TRBV18	TRBJ1-5	CASSQDRDSNQPQHF	TGTGCCAGCTCACAGGACAGGGATAGCAATCAGCCCCAGCATTTT